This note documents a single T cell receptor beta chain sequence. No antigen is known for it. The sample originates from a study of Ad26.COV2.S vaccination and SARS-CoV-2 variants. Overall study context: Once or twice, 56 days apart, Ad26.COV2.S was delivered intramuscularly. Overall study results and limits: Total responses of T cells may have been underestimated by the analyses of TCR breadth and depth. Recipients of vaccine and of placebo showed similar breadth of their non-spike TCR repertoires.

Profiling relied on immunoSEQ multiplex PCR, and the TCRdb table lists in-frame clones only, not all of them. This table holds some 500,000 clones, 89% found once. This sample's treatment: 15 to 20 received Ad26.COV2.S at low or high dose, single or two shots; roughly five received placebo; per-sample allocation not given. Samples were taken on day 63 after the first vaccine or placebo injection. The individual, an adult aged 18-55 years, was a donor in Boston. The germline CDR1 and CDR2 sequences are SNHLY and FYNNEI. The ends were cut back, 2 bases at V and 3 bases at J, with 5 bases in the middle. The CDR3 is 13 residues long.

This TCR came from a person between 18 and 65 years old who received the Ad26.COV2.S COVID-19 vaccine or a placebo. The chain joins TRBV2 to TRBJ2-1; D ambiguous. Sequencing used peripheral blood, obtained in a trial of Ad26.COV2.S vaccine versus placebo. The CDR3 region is CASSEPYYNEQFF. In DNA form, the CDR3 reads TGTGCCAGCAGTGAACCCTACTACAATGAGCAGTTCTTC.